A single sample gave rise to the 26 T cell receptor beta chains below, sequenced in a study of blood T cell repertoires in COVID-19. Clones were read by immunoSEQ multiplex PCR, and TCRdb kept only the in-frame ones, dropping some. The sample holds 70,000 to 100,000 clones, approximately 86% seen once. The sequencing sample was made of peripheral blood. These receptors were collected from a man aged 80 or over with active or convalescent COVID-19.

The CDR3 sequence is CAWSTGGGNQPQHF. The CDR3 nucleotides are TGTGCCTGGAGTACGGGGGGTGGCAATCAGCCCCAGCATTTT. The chain couples TRBV30 to TRBJ1-5, with a tentative D call TRBD1 (5 bases). V was trimmed by 2 bases and J by 2 bases, leaving 10 bases between them. Germline V gene sequence: CDR1 GTSNPN, CDR2 SVGIG (reference sequence). The CDR3 is made up of 14 amino acids.

The chain combines TRBV6-8 with TRBJ2-2, with D possibly matching TRBD2 (6 bases). V lost 8 bases and J 6 bases, leaving 19 bases between the germline ends. CDR3 length equals 15 residues. Germline-derived CDR1 and CDR2 are MNHGY and SAAAGT. CDR3 in DNA: TGTGCCAGCGGTTTGGGGACTGTCTTAGCCGGGGAGCTGTTTTTT. It yields the protein CASGLGTVLAGELFF.

This clone was seen a single time. The chain links TRBV5-1 to TRBJ2-6; 7 bases map to TRBD2. V gave up 6 bases and J gave up 0 bases; unmatched junction bases: 6. CDR1 and CDR2 from the germline V gene are SGHRS and YFSETQ. The CDR3 has 16 amino acids. The CDR3 sequence: CASNPGGTSGANVLTF. The DNA of the CDR3 is TGCGCCAGCAATCCCGGGGGGACCTCTGGGGCCAACGTCCTGACTTTC.

The chain carries TRBV27 and TRBJ1-1, with D maybe TRBD1 (6 bases). Germline CDR1 is MNHEY and CDR2 is SMNVEV (reference sequence). This CDR3 has 14 amino acids. V lost 5 bases, J lost 1 base, and 11 bases lay in between. Written as DNA, the CDR3 is TGTGCCAGCAGTCATAGACAGGAGAACACTGAAGCTTTCTTT. Protein sequence: CASSHRQENTEAFF.

The genes are TRBV30 and TRBJ2-2; 9 bases fit TRBD2. The germline CDR1 and CDR2 sequences are GTSNPN and SVGIG (reference sequence). This CDR3 region has 12 residues. CDR3 nucleotides: TGTGGTAGCGGGGGTAACACCGGGGAGCTGTTTTTT. The encoded protein is CGSGGNTGELFF.

The rearrangement joins TRBV12-3 or TRBV12-4 to TRBJ1-2; D may be TRBD1 (6 bases). Trimming removed 6 bases at V and 13 bases at J, with 21 bases between. The CDR3 runs to 13 residues. The CDR3 DNA sequence: TGTGCCAGCAGCCTCCGGGACACGGCTCCTTCCACCTTC. Protein sequence: CASSLRDTAPSTF.

This sequence joins TRBV6-2 or TRBV6-3 and TRBJ1-1; D is ambiguous. The CDR3 covers 14 residues. Germline V gene sequence: CDR1 MNHEY, CDR2 SVGEGT. With 4 bases removed from V and 5 bases from J, the gap between germline ends came to 14 bases. The CDR3 is CASSSQPDYTEAFF. The CDR3 DNA reads as TGTGCCAGCAGTTCCCAACCGGACTATACTGAAGCTTTCTTT.

The chain couples TRBV27 to TRBJ1-1, with a tentative D call TRBD1 (6 bases). The germline V gene encodes CDR1 MNHEY and CDR2 SMNVEV (reference sequence). CDR3 size: 14 residues. The V gene lost 6 bases and the J gene lost 5 bases, with 16 bases spanning the gap. CDR3 region: CASRHLGGRTEAFF. CDR3 DNA sequence: TGTGCCAGCAGGCACCTTGGGGGCCGGACTGAAGCTTTCTTT.

The chain uses TRBV10-3 and TRBJ2-3; 9 positions match TRBD2. Germline-derived CDR1 and CDR2 are ENHRY and SYGVKD. This CDR3 region has 15 residues. V dropped 4 bases and J dropped 2; count of bases not matched to a gene: 4. CDR3 region: CAISVWTSDTDTQYF. The DNA for the CDR3 is TGTGCCATCAGTGTTTGGACTAGCGACACAGATACGCAGTATTTT.

The chain recombines TRBV11-3 with TRBJ2-7; D gene ambiguous. V dropped 0 bases and J dropped 5 bases, with 8 bases sitting between them. The length of the CDR3 is 13 residues. CDR1 and CDR2 from the germline V gene are SGHNT and YENEEA. The CDR3 DNA is TGTGCCAGCAGCTTAGAGGAGCGCCACGAGCAGTACTTC. This codes for CASSLEERHEQYF.

This chain links TRBV15 with TRBJ2-5; 9 nucleotides match TRBD2. This CDR3 is 14 amino acids long. V trimming: 5 bases; J trimming: 4 bases; junction bases outside the gene matches: 5. In germline, CDR1 is LNHNV, CDR2 YYDKDF (reference sequence). CDR3 in amino acids: CATSLREGGETQYF. The CDR3 bases are TGTGCCACCAGCCTGCGGGAGGGAGGAGAGACCCAGTACTTC.

The V gene is TRBV18, the J gene TRBJ1-5; possibly TRBD1 for D (5 bases). Germline V lookup: CDR1 KGHSH, CDR2 LQKENI. CDR3 size: 15 residues. The V end lost 3 bases, the J end lost 3 bases, and 12 bases lay between the germline ends. This CDR3 is CASSPGGEDNQPQHF. In nucleotides, the CDR3 is TGTGCCAGCTCACCCGGGGGTGAAGACAATCAGCCCCAGCATTTT. Drawing the rest from reference TRBV18 and TRBJ1-5, the complete variable domain is NAGVMQNPRHLVRRRGQEARLRCSPMKGHSHVYWYRQLPEEGLKFMVYLQKENIIDESGMPKERFSAEFPKEGPSILRIQQVVRGDSAAYFCASSPGGEDNQPQHFGDGTRLSIL.

In this sample, this clone turned up once. This rearrangement joins TRBV21-1 to TRBJ2-1; TRBD2, as called in the table, went unchecked against the DNA. TRBV21-1 constitutes a pseudogene. This CDR3 contains 16 residues. DNA for the CDR3: TGTGCCAGCAGTAGAAAGCCGGGCAAGGCGGGCAATGAGCAGTTCTTC. This gives the protein CASSRKPGKAGNEQFF.

The chain employs TRBV6-2 or TRBV6-3 and TRBJ2-2; D might be TRBD1 (5 bases). The CDR3 extends over 15 amino acids. V lost 3 bases and J lost 1, with 9 bases in between. Germline V gene sequence: CDR1 MNHEY, CDR2 SVGEGT. CDR3 residues: CASSYGRENTGELFF. In DNA, the CDR3 is TGTGCCAGCAGTTATGGCAGGGAGAACACCGGGGAGCTGTTTTTT.

This clone was observed a single time. The chain employs TRBV5-4 and TRBJ2-3; 7 positions match TRBD2. Germline CDR1 SGHNT, CDR2 YYREEE (reference sequence). CDR3 length equals 16 residues. The J segment lost 1 base and the V segment lost 4 bases, leaving 9 bases of the junction unmatched. CDR3 bases: TGTGCCAGCAGCAAGGGCGGGAGCAGAGGCACAGATACGCAGTATTTT. Protein product: CASSKGGSRGTDTQYF.

This chain links TRBV2 with TRBJ2-3, with 11 bases lining up with TRBD2. Germline assignment: CDR1 SNHLY and CDR2 FYNNEI. This CDR3 region has 16 residues. With 7 bases clipped from V and 3 bases from J, the junction kept 9 bases outside the gene matches. The CDR3 DNA reads as TGTGCCAGCAAGGTAGCGGGAGGGCCTTTAACAGATACGCAGTATTTT. Translation: CASKVAGGPLTDTQYF.

The J gene is TRBJ1-4, the V gene TRBV15, with TRBD1 matching over 11 bases. Germline CDR1 LNHNV, CDR2 YYDKDF (reference sequence). The V gene end was trimmed by 5 bases and the J gene end by 0 bases; junction bases not matched to a gene: 5. CDR3 length equals 17 residues. CDR3 protein: CATSGGTGGTTNEKLFF. The CDR3 DNA reads as TGTGCCACCAGCGGGGGGACAGGGGGAACAACTAATGAAAAACTGTTTTTT.

This chain links TRBV3-1 (or the pseudogene TRBV3-2) with TRBJ2-1, with 7 bases identical to TRBD2. Germline V gene sequence: CDR1 LGHDT, CDR2 YNNKEL (reference sequence). This CDR3 is built from 15 residues. J was trimmed by 7 bases and V by 6 bases; bases with no gene match: 12. CDR3 sequence reads: CASSVFGGGWNEQFF. Here the CDR3 DNA reads TGTGCCAGCAGTGTTTTCGGCGGGGGTTGGAATGAGCAGTTCTTC.

The chain joins TRBV9 to TRBJ1-4, with D possibly being TRBD1 (5 bases). Germline CDR1 reads SGDLS; CDR2 reads YYNGEE. The CDR3 length is 14 residues. Trimming took 4 bases from V and 8 from J, leaving 15 bases between them. CDR3 loop: CASSSSGDREKLFF. The CDR3 DNA sequence: TGTGCCAGCAGCTCCTCGGGGGATCGGGAAAAACTGTTTTTT. Based on the CDR3 plus reference TRBV9 and TRBJ1-4, the full variable domain is DSGVTQTPKHLITATGQRVTLRCSPRSGDLSVYWYQQSLDQGLQFLIQYYNGEERAKGNILERFSAQQFPDLHSELNLSSLELGDSALYFCASSSSGDREKLFFGSGTQLSVL.

For the CDR3, the DNA is TGTGCCAGCAGCCCTCGACAGGGGGCCTTACAAAACACCGGGGAGCTGTTTTTT. It is translated as CASSPRQGALQNTGELFF. V and J are TRBV9 and TRBJ2-2, with 10 nucleotides matching TRBD1. Germline V gene sequence: CDR1 SGDLS, CDR2 YYNGEE. V shed 4 bases, J shed 2 bases, and the junction held 11 bases outside the gene matches. The CDR3 is made up of 18 amino acids.

The chain recombines TRBV19 with TRBJ1-1; TRBD1 matches 7 bases. This CDR3 comprises 13 residues. The germline CDR1 and CDR2 sequences are LNHDA and SQIVND (reference sequence). Trimming at V came to 4 bases and at J to 3 bases, leaving 2 bases not matched to a gene. This CDR3 reads CASSKDRDTEAFF. CDR3 bases: TGTGCCAGTAGTAAAGACAGGGACACTGAAGCTTTCTTT.

The rearrangement uses TRBV6-2 or TRBV6-3 and TRBJ2-1; D remains unclear. V was trimmed by 1 base and J by 1 base, leaving 8 bases between them. The V gene's germline CDR1 is MNHEY and CDR2 SVGEGT. The CDR3 has 15 residues. The DNA of the CDR3 is TGTGCCAGCAGTTACTTTGCCGCGTCCTACAATGAGCAGTTCTTC. Amino acids: CASSYFAASYNEQFF.

The gene calls are TRBV18 and TRBJ2-7; TRBD2 matches at 10 bases. The CDR3 contains 14 residues. V shed 4 bases and J 6 bases; nucleotides not matched to a gene: 6. From germline, CDR1 is KGHSH and CDR2 LQKENI. CDR3 sequence (DNA): TGTGCCAGCTCACGGACTAGCGGTGACTCCGAGCAGTACTTC. Protein sequence: CASSRTSGDSEQYF. The full variable domain, in which reference TRBV18 and TRBJ2-7 provide the parts outside the CDR3, is NAGVMQNPRHLVRRRGQEARLRCSPMKGHSHVYWYRQLPEEGLKFMVYLQKENIIDESGMPKERFSAEFPKEGPSILRIQQVVRGDSAAYFCASSRTSGDSEQYFGPGTRLTVT.

The rearrangement joins TRBV7-9 to TRBJ2-6, with 7 bases lining up with TRBD1. J lost 3 bases, V lost 11 bases, and 7 bases had no gene match. From germline, CDR1 is SEHNR and CDR2 FQNEAQ (reference sequence). This CDR3 spans 14 amino acids. The CDR3 DNA reads TGTGCCCAAGGGGGCCGGGTTGGGGCCAACGTCCTGACTTTC. Translation gives CAQGGRVGANVLTF.

The rearrangement uses TRBV7-2 and TRBJ2-3, with 12 bases matching TRBD2. Germline assignment: CDR1 SGHTA and CDR2 FQGNSA. With 5 bases clipped from V and 5 bases from J, the junction kept 5 bases outside the gene matches. The CDR3 contains 15 residues. CDR3 coding DNA: TGTGCCAGCAGCGTACTAGCGGGAGGAGGAGATACGCAGTATTTT. Amino acid sequence: CASSVLAGGGDTQYF.

The chain couples TRBV5-1 to TRBJ2-3; 7 bases are shared with TRBD2. V lost 1 base to trimming and J lost 4 bases; unmatched junction nucleotides: 9. The CDR3 covers 16 residues. CDR1 is SGHRS, CDR2 YFSETQ, per germline. CDR3 protein: CASSLFTRLASDTQYF. DNA of the CDR3: TGCGCCAGCAGCTTGTTTACCCGACTAGCTTCAGATACGCAGTATTTT.